This T cell receptor (beta chain) was observed in a study of control samples from healthy donors and cancer patients. The data were produced by immunoSEQ multiplex PCR, yet TCRdb's version contains in-frame clones alone and is incomplete. In the table there are roughly 150,000 clones, more than 85% of which are singletons. The CDR3 length is 13 residues. Germline values: CDR1 MDHEN, CDR2 SYDVKM. Between the trimmed V and J ends, which lost 4 bases and 4 bases, there was a span of 10 bases. The sequence was obtained from a man aged 50-59 years in good health. The rearrangement joins TRBV28 to TRBJ1-1; the D gene is possibly TRBD1 (5 bases). Source material: blood. The CDR3: CASSSGPSTEAFF. The CDR3 nucleotides are TGTGCCAGCAGTTCAGGGCCCAGCACTGAAGCTTTCTTT.